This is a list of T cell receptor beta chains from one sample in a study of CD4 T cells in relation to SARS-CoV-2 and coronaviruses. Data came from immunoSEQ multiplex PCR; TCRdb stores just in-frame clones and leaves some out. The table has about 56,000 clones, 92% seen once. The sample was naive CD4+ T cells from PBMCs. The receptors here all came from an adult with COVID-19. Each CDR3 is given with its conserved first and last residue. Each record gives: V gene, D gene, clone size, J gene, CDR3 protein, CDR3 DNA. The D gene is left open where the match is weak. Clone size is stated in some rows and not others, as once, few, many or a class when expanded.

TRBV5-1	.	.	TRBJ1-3	CASSSGNSGNTIYF	TGCGCCAGCAGCTCTGGCAACTCTGGAAACACCATATATTTT
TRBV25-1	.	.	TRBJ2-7	CASSATSGDSYEQYF	TGTGCCAGCAGTGCCACATCCGGGGACTCCTACGAGCAGTACTTC
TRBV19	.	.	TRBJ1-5	CASSIPGPSNQPQHF	TGTGCCAGTAGTATTCCCGGCCCTAGCAATCAGCCCCAGCATTTT
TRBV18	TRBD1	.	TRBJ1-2	CASSEGQGYGYTF	TGTGCCAGCTCTGAGGGACAGGGGTATGGCTACACCTTC
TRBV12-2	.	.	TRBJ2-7	CASRLNIGTGVEPYEQYF	TGTGCAAGTCGCTTAAATATCGGGACAGGGGTCGAACCCTACGAGCAGTACTTC
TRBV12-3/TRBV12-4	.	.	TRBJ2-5	CASSSGVGETQYF	TGTGCCAGCAGTTCGGGCGTCGGGGAGACCCAGTACTTC
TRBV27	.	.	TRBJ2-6	CASSFRSGANVLTF	TGTGCCAGCAGTTTTAGATCCGGGGCCAACGTCCTGACTTTC
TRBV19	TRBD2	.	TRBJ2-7	CASRLLASDEQYF	TGTGCCAGTAGGTTACTAGCGTCGGACGAGCAGTACTTC
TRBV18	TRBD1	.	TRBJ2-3	CASSRDRISTDTQYF	TGTGCCAGCTCAAGGGACAGAATTAGCACAGATACGCAGTATTTT
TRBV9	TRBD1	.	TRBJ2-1	CASSAPGQGADEQFF	TGTGCCAGCAGCGCACCGGGACAGGGGGCGGATGAGCAGTTCTTC
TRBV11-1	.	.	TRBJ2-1	CASSSSGNEQFF	TGTGCCAGCAGCTCGTCGGGGAATGAGCAGTTCTTC
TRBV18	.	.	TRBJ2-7	CASSPSGDEQYF	TGTGCCAGCTCACCCTCAGGGGACGAGCAGTACTTC
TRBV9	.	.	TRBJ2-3	CASSRTDAGADTQYF	TGTGCCAGCAGCCGGACTGATGCTGGGGCAGATACGCAGTATTTT
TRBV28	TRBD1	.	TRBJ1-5	CASLGTDYSNQPQHF	TGTGCCAGCCTTGGGACAGATTATAGCAATCAGCCCCAGCATTTT
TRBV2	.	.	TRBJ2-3	CATRRGGSTDTQYF	TGTGCCACACGGAGGGGCGGGAGCACAGATACGCAGTATTTT
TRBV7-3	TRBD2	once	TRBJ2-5	CASSLKAGAQETQYF	TGTGCCAGCAGCTTAAAAGCGGGAGCGCAAGAGACCCAGTACTTC
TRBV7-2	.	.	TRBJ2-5	CASSPISPGLGIETQYF	TGTGCCAGCAGCCCAATAAGTCCGGGATTAGGGATAGAGACCCAGTACTTC
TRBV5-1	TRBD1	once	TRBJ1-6	CASSPGTGLSYNSPLHF	TGCGCCAGCAGCCCAGGGACAGGGCTCTCCTATAATTCACCCCTCCACTTT
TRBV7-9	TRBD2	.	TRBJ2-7	CASSLSGSLYEQYF	TGTGCCAGCAGCCTTAGCGGGAGCCTTTACGAGCAGTACTTC
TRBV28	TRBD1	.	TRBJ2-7	CASSPRDRDSYEQYF	TGTGCCAGCAGTCCCCGGGACAGGGACTCCTACGAGCAGTACTTC
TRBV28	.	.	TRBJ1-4	CASSLLHEKLFF	TGTGCCAGCAGTCTTCTACACGAAAAACTGTTTTTT
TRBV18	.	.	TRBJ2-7	CASSGTVGEQYF	TGTGCCAGCTCAGGGACTGTTGGCGAGCAGTACTTC
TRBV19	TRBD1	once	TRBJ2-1	CATSVGQGVHNEQFF	TGTGCCACCAGCGTCGGACAGGGGGTCCACAATGAGCAGTTCTTC
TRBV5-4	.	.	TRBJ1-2	CASRMIANYGYTF	TGTGCCAGCAGAATGATAGCTAACTATGGCTACACCTTC
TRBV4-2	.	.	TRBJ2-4	CASSPEGARKNIQYF	TGTGCCAGCAGCCCCGAAGGAGCCCGCAAAAACATTCAGTACTTC
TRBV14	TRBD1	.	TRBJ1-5	CASSQATSRDRGFSQPQHF	TGTGCCAGCAGCCAAGCGACTAGCCGGGACAGGGGATTCAGTCAGCCCCAGCATTTT
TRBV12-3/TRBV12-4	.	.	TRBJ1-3	CASSLTSNTIYF	TGTGCCAGCAGTTTAACCTCAAACACCATATATTTT
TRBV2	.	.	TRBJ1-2	CASSEGTPGGYTF	TGTGCCAGCAGTGAAGGGACCCCAGGAGGCTACACCTTC
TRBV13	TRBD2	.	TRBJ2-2	CASSLVGFREAGELFF	TGTGCCAGCAGCTTAGTGGGATTCCGGGAGGCCGGGGAGCTGTTTTTT
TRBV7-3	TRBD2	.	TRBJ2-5	CASSLTLLRRGGTQYF	TGTGCCAGCAGCTTAACGTTATTACGGCGGGGGGGGACCCAGTACTTC